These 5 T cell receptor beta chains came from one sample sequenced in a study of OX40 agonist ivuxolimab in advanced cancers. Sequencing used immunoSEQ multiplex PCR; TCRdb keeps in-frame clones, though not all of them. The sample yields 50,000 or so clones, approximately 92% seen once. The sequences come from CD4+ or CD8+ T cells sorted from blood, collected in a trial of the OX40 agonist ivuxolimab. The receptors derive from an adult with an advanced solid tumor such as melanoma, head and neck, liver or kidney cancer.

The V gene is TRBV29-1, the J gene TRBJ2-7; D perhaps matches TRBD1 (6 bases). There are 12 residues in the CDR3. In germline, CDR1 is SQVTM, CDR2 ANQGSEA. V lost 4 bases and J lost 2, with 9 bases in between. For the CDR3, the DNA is TGCAGCGTTGTGGGGGCCGCCTACGAGCAGTACTTC. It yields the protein CSVVGAAYEQYF.

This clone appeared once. The DNA of the CDR3 is TGTGCCAGTAGTACACGGACTAACGTGGGCGAGCAGTACTTC. Translated: CASSTRTNVGEQYF. The chain is built from TRBV19 and TRBJ2-7; the D gene is possibly TRBD2 (6 bases). The CDR3 consists of 14 residues. The V gene's germline CDR1 is LNHDA and CDR2 SQIVND (reference sequence). The V end lost 4 bases, the J end lost 6 bases, and 16 bases lay between the germline ends.

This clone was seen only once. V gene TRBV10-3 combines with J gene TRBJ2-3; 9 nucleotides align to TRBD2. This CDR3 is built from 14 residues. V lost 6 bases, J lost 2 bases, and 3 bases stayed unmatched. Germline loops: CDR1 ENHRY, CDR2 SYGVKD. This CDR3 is CAISPSGNTDTQYF. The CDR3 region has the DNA TGTGCCATCAGCCCTAGCGGGAACACAGATACGCAGTATTTT.

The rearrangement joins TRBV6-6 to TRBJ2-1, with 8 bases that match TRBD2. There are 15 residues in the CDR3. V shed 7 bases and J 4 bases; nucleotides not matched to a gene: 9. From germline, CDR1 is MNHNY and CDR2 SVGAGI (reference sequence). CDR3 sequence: CASKTGTSAYNEQFF. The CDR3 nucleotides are TGTGCCAGCAAGACCGGGACTAGTGCGTACAATGAGCAGTTCTTC.

CDR3 sequence reads: CASSLTLDRGNNEQFF. The CDR3 coding sequence is TGCGCCAGCAGCTTGACCCTGGACAGGGGGAACAATGAGCAGTTCTTC. This chain links TRBV5-1 with TRBJ2-1, with TRBD1 matching over 10 bases. V lost 1 base to trimming and J lost 5 bases; unmatched junction nucleotides: 6. The CDR3 loop spans 16 amino acids. Germline V gives CDR1 SGHRS, CDR2 YFSETQ.